One sample yielded the 4 T cell receptor beta chains listed below, sequenced in a study of Tregs in tolerant kidney transplant recipients. Only in-frame clones appear in the TCRdb table, and some are missing; sequencing was by immunoSEQ multiplex PCR. Among about 17,000 clones listed, roughly 82% were seen once. Sequencing input: Tregs from blood. These TCRs come from a human donor in good health.

The V and J genes are TRBV5-1 and TRBJ2-1; TRBD1 agrees at 8 bases. This CDR3 comprises 16 residues. Per the germline V gene, CDR1 is SGHRS and CDR2 is YFSETQ. The V segment lost 4 bases and the J segment 4 bases; nucleotides outside the gene matches: 10. The CDR3, as DNA: TGCGCCAGCAGCGCCCGCCGGGACAGGTTATACAATGAGCAGTTCTTC. Amino acid sequence: CASSARRDRLYNEQFF.

The chain is built from TRBV4-2 and TRBJ2-2, with D hard to call. V gave up 0 bases and J gave up 4 bases, with 9 bases separating them. Germline values: CDR1 LGHNA, CDR2 YNFKEQ. This CDR3 contains 15 residues. The CDR3 DNA is TGTGCCAGCAGCCAAGATAAAAGGTCCACCGGGGAGCTGTTTTTT. Its protein product is CASSQDKRSTGELFF.

The chain joins TRBV19 to TRBJ2-7, with 12 bases identical to TRBD2. Germline CDR1 reads LNHDA; CDR2 reads SQIVND (reference sequence). This CDR3 is 17 amino acids long. V lost 9 bases, J lost 0 bases, and 12 bases stayed unmatched. The CDR3 nucleotides are TGTGCCAGCCCGGGACTAGCGGGTCCCTCAAGCTCCTACGAGCAGTACTTC. Translating it yields CASPGLAGPSSSYEQYF.

This sequence joins TRBV4-1 and TRBJ1-5, with D possibly matching TRBD1 (5 bases). The CDR3 sequence is 15 residues long. Per germline, CDR1 MGHRA and CDR2 YSYEKL. Trimming left V 2 bases short and J 1 base short, with 9 bases between. Written as DNA, the CDR3 is TGCGCCAGCAGCCAAAGCGGGGCGAGCAATCAGCCCCAGCATTTT. This sequence encodes CASSQSGASNQPQHF.